This T cell receptor (beta chain) was identified in a study of immune characterization of retroperitoneal liposarcoma. By its share, this clonotype is medium-sized (0.01 to 0.1%). Via MiXCR, TCRdb re-called the PCR reads, giving one row per CDR3 protein. The sample includes over 6,500 distinct CDR3 sequences, under 55% seen only once; the top ten take 8% to 13%. CDR1 and CDR2 (germline): MNHNS, SASEGT. Trimming left V 2 bases short and J 6 bases short, with 10 bases between. This CDR3 comprises 13 residues. The gene calls are TRBV6-1 and TRBJ1-2, with D perhaps matching TRBD1 (5 bases). The TCR sequence derives from a male donor with retroperitoneal liposarcoma. Input material: tumor tissue. The DNA for the CDR3 is TGTGCCAGCAGTGAAATTCGAGGGGATGGCTACACCTTC. Translating it yields CASSEIRGDGYTF.